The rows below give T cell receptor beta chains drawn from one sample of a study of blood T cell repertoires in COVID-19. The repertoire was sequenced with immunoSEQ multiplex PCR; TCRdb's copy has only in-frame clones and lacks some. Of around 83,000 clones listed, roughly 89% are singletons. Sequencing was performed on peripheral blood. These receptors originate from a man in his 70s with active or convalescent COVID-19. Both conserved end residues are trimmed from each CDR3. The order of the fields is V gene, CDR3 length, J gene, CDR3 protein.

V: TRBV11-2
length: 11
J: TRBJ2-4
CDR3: ASSPGGLHIQY

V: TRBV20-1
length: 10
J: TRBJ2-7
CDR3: SASREAYEQY

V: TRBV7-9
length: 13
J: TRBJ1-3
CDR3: ASSSPDRAGNTIY

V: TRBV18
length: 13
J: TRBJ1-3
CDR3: ASSPVGQGADTIY

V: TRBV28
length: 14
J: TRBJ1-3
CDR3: ASSLGTGGEVNTIY

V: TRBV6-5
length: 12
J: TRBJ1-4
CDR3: ASKGGRGLSRLF

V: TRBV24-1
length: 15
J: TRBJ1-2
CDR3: APGGVGVSLSADGYT

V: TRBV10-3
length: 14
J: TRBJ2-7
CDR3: AISGNFGTKVYEQY

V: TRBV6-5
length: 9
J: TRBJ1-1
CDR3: ASRDGQGAF

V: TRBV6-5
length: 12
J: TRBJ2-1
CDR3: ASSYQTFSNEQF

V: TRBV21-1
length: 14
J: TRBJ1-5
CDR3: ASSNGTGVSNQPQH

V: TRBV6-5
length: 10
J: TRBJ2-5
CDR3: AAYGERETQY

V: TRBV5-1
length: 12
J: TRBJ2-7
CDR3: ASTTTGNSYEQY

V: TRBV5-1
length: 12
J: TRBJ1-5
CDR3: ASRPRLGNQPQH

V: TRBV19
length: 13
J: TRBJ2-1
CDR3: ASSTGTSGYNEQF

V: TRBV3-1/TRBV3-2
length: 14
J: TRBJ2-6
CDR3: ASSQVFRSGANVLT

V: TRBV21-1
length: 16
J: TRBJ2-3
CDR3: ASSTLVAGRRGTDTQY

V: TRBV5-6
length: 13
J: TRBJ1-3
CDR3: ASSNVGASGNTIY

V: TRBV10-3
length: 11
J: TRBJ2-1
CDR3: AISTSGSNEQF

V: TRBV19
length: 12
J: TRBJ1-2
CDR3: ASSIASLSYGYT

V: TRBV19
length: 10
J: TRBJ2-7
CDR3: ASSLQGYEQY

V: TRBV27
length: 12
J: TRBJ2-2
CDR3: ASSLSGLAGELF

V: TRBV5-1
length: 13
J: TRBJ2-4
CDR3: ASSPDRLAKNIQY

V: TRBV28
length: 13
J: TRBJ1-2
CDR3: ASSSLLGTSYGYT

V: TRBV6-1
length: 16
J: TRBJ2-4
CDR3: ASSEIRGGLAGQNIQY

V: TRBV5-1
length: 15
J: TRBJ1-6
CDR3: ASSLGAGEGGNSPLH

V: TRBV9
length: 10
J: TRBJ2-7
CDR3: ASSVDGYEQY

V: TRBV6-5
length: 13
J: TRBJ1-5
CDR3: ASSFDRERYQPQH

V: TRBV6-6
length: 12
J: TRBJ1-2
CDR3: ASSPEGGIYGYT

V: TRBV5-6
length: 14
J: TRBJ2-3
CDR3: ASSSGTSGRADTQY

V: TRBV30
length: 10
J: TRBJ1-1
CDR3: AWSWGGTEAF

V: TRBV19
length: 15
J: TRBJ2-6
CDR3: ASSTSYGTAGANVLT

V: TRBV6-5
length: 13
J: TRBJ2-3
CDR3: ASSSSAGARGTQY

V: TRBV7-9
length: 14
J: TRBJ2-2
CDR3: ASSLVSGRISGELF

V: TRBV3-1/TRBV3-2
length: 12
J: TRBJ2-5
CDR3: ASSQVTGQETQY

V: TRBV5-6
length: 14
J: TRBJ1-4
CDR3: ASSAGRQGIYEKLF

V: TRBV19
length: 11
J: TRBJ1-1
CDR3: ASSPDRAAEAF

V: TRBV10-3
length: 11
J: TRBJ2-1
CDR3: AIGTSANNEQF

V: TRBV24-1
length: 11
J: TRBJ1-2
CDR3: ATSRGPDYGYT

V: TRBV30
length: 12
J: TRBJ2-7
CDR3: AWSVPRTGGKQY

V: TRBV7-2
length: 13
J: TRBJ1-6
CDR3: ASSLVNAPGSPLH

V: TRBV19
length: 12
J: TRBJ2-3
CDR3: ASSMLQGTDTQY

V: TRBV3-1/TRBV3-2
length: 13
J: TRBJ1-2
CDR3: ASSQAGQGSYGYT

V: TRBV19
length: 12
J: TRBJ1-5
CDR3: ASSIEGTHQPQH

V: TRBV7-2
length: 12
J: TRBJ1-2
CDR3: ASSQSQGNYGYT

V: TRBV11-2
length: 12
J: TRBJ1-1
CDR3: ASSPYQGSTEAF

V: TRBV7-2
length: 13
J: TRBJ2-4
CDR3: ASSPGPLAENIQY

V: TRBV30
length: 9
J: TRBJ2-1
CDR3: AWTGRNEQF

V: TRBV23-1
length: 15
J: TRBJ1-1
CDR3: ASRAPQRGLVDTEAF

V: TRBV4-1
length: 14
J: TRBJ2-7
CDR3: ASSQAHGQAAYEQY

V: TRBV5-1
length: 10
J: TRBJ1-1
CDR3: ASSLVAEEAF

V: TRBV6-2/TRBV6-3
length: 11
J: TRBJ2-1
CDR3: ASSSRGFNEQF

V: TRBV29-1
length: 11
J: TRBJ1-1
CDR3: SVGRFENTEAF

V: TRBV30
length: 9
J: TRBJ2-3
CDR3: AWSVLDTQY